This paragraph reports one T cell receptor beta chain. The sample comes from a study of CD8+ T cells in alopecia areata. Study information: Patients in the treated group were given tofacitinib by mouth, 5 to 10 mg twice a day. Severity was scored as percentage of affected scalp area in treated patients.

The treatment here: oral pan-JAK inhibitor, 5-10 mg twice daily. Sampling of alopecia areata patients yielded lesional scalp punch biopsies as well as peripheral blood. The V gene end was trimmed by 1 base and the J gene end by 4 bases; junction bases not matched to a gene: 6. This CDR3 contains 15 residues. In germline, CDR1 is LGHNT, CDR2 FRNRAP. RNA extraction was followed by reverse transcription into cDNA, which acted as the sequencing template. Here immunoSEQ multiplex PCR was the method, and the copy in TCRdb shows in-frame clones only, minus some. The sample has 150,000 to 200,000 clones, roughly 60% seen once.

Sequenced material: CD4+ T cells sorted from blood, taken at week 24, from a patient treated with tofacitinib. This sequence was found in a human donor with alopecia areata. The chain carries TRBV12-5 and TRBJ2-5, with 7 bases matching TRBD1. CDR3: CASGLARTGGETQYF. CDR3 bases: TGTGCTAGTGGTTTGGCCCGGACAGGCGGAGAGACCCAGTACTTC.